The 14 T cell receptor beta chains in this list originate from one sample, sequenced in a study of regulatory T cells in long-lasting Graves disease. Time point described: newly diagnosed GD, antithyroid drugs for less than 3 months. PBMCs provided the RNA from which the TCR library was made. Construction of the TCR beta libraries employed iRepertoire HTBI primers in conjunction with Arm-PCR of CDR3 regions. TCRdb reprocessed the multiplex PCR reads with MiXCR, giving one entry per CDR3 protein. The repertoire includes roughly 420,000 distinct CDR3 sequences, roughly 15% of them detected once, and approximately 17% sits in the top ten. This sample also appeared in a second study, on T cells in Graves' hyperthyroidism and ophthalmopathy.

Here the sequenced sample was peripheral blood mononuclear cells (PBMCs), taken at new diagnosis, from a patient treated with antithyroid drugs. These receptors all come from a woman aged 50 to 65 with Graves disease.

This clonotype is labeled as medium-sized. A junction boundary mismatches the germline segment, possibly from a read error. The chain joins TRBV7-9 to TRBJ1-5; D might be TRBD1 (6 bases). The CDR3 runs 15 residues. Germline V CDR1 and CDR2: SEHNR, FQNEAQ (reference sequence). The CDR3 DNA reads TGCGCCAGCAGCTTGGCTTCCAGGGGCGTAGAGCCCCAGCATTTT. Amino acid sequence: CASSLASRGVEPQHF.

J is TRBJ2-4 and V is TRBV6-1; no clear D. With 7 bases removed from V and 8 bases from J, the gap between germline ends came to 6 bases. This CDR3 is built from 10 residues. CDR1 and CDR2 (germline): MNHNS, SASEGT. The CDR3 reads CASTVDIQYF. The DNA for the CDR3 is TGTGCCAGCACAGTGGACATTCAGTACTTC.

The chain links TRBV27 to TRBJ1-3; D ambiguous. The CDR3 is 15 residues long. Germline values: CDR1 MNHEY, CDR2 SMNVEV (reference sequence). Trimming took 0 bases from V and 3 from J, leaving 9 bases between them. CDR3 nucleotide sequence: TGTGCCAGCAGTTTATCTAATCGGGGTGGAAACACCATATATTTT. Translating gives CASSLSNRGGNTIYF.

This clonotype occurred many times. The chain employs TRBV11-1 and TRBJ2-5; D is unclear. The CDR3 contains 16 residues. Germline CDR1 and CDR2: SGHAT and FQDESV (reference sequence). V lost 2 bases to trimming and J lost 5 bases, with 18 bases between them. CDR3 loop: CASSLLPNSLGETQYF. The CDR3 region has the DNA TGTGCCAGCAGCTTACTCCCGAATTCACTCGGGGAGACCCAGTACTTC.

This clonotype was detected ten times or more. For the CDR3, the DNA is TGTGCCAGCAGCTTAGCTGCGGGACACCTGAACACTGAAGCTTTCTTT. It specifies CASSLAAGHLNTEAFF. V gene TRBV7-8 combines with J gene TRBJ1-1; TRBD1 might be the D (6 bases). The CDR3 sequence is 16 residues long. V lost 0 bases and J lost 0, with 11 bases in between. Germline V CDR1 and CDR2: SGHVS, FQNEAQ.

This clonotype appeared many times. CDR3 sequence (DNA): TGTGCCAGCAGTTCATCGGCTAGCGGGGAAGAGACCCAGTACTTC. Translation: CASSSSASGEETQYF. This chain joins TRBV6-8 and TRBJ2-5; TRBD2 matches at 9 bases. The CDR3 loop spans 15 amino acids. V dropped 4 bases and J dropped 3; count of bases not matched to a gene: 6. Germline V gene lookup returns CDR1 MNHGY and CDR2 SAAAGT.

V is TRBV30 and J is TRBJ2-5, with 8 bases aligning to TRBD1. The junction had 8 bases not matched to a gene; V was cut back by 4 bases and J by 7 bases. Germline assignment: CDR1 GTSNPN and CDR2 SVGIG (reference sequence). The CDR3 runs to 13 residues. CDR3 DNA: TGTGCCTGGACCCGACAGGGGAGTTCGACCCAGTACTTC. Amino acid sequence: CAWTRQGSSTQYF.

This clonotype was observed many times. The V and J genes are TRBV27 and TRBJ2-1; weak D call: TRBD2 (5 bases). The V end was cut by 5 bases, the J end by 2 bases, with 13 bases between. The CDR3 runs to 15 residues. Germline V CDR1 and CDR2: MNHEY, SMNVEV (reference sequence). The CDR3 spells CASSPGSETYNEQFF. The CDR3 DNA reads TGTGCCAGCAGTCCGGGTAGCGAGACCTACAATGAGCAGTTCTTC.

This clonotype was seen many times. The chain couples TRBV28 to TRBJ2-1; possible D gene TRBD1, 6 bases. Trimming left V 5 bases short and J 4 bases short, with 24 bases between. The CDR3 runs to 18 residues. In germline, CDR1 is MDHEN, CDR2 SYDVKM. The CDR3 loop reads CASSGPKIGGFVYNEQFF. The CDR3 nucleotides read TGTGCCAGCAGTGGCCCAAAAATAGGGGGTTTCGTTTACAATGAGCAGTTCTTC.

In this sample, this clonotype turned up many times. V and J are TRBV7-3 and TRBJ2-3, with D unclear. Trimming pared 2 bases from V and 0 bases from J, leaving 6 bases between. Germline V CDR1 and CDR2: SGHTA, FQGTGA. The CDR3 covers 14 residues. The CDR3 bases are TGTGCCAGCAGCTTACGCCCTAGCACAGATACGCAGTATTTT. Translation gives CASSLRPSTDTQYF. The full variable domain, completed using reference TRBV7-3 and TRBJ2-3, is GAGVSQTPSNKVTEKGKYVELRCDPISGHTALYWYRQSLGQGPEFLIYFQGTGAADDSGLPNDRFFAVRPEGSVSTLKIQRTERGDSAVYLCASSLRPSTDTQYFGPGTRLTVL.

The chain has TRBV5-4 and TRBJ1-3; 7 bases line up with TRBD1. CDR3 length: 15 residues. Looked up from germline, CDR1 is SGHNT and CDR2 is YYREEE (reference sequence). V was clipped by 2 bases and J by 3 bases; unmatched bases: 5. The CDR3 region is CASSLEGAVGNTIYF. DNA of the CDR3: TGTGCCAGCAGCTTAGAGGGGGCAGTTGGAAACACCATATATTTT.

This clonotype was detected only a few times. The rearrangement uses TRBV3-1 and TRBJ2-7; 12 bases fit TRBD2. Per germline, CDR1 LGHDT and CDR2 YNNKEL (reference sequence). CDR3 length: 15 amino acids. The junction had 5 bases not matched to a gene; V was cut back by 5 bases and J by 3 bases. The CDR3 nucleotides are TGTGCCAGCAGCGGATGGACTAGCGGGGTCTACGAGCAGTACTTC. Translating it yields CASSGWTSGVYEQYF.

This clonotype was recorded a few times. This chain connects TRBV4-1 to TRBJ2-5; 8 bases are shared with TRBD2. This CDR3 contains 15 residues. Germline trimming cut 2 bases from V and 4 bases from J; bases unmatched to any gene: 6. Per the germline V gene, CDR1 is MGHRA and CDR2 is YSYEKL. CDR3 sequence reads: CASSQLAGMGETQYF. CDR3 coding DNA: TGCGCCAGCAGCCAATTAGCGGGAATGGGAGAGACCCAGTACTTC.

This clonotype was seen repeatedly, ten times or more. The J gene is TRBJ2-1, the V gene TRBV6-2 or TRBV6-3, with D unclear. CDR3 length equals 15 residues. The V end lost 7 bases, the J end lost 0 bases, and 13 bases lay between the germline ends. Germline-derived CDR1 and CDR2 are MNHEY and SVGEGT. The CDR3 here is CASTKPKSSYNEQFF. CDR3 coding DNA: TGTGCCAGCACCAAACCCAAGAGCTCCTACAATGAGCAGTTCTTC.